This T cell receptor (beta chain) was sequenced in a study of blood T cell repertoires in COVID-19. CDR3 length: 11 amino acids. The V end was cut by 7 bases, the J end by 6 bases, with 9 bases between. The germline V gene has CDR1 LNHDA and CDR2 SQIVND (reference sequence). How the authors handled the data: The assay estimated nucleated cells by amplifying reference gene primers. The table came from immunoSEQ multiplex PCR; TCRdb's copy has only in-frame clones and leaves some out. The DNA was the basis for D and trimming; V, J and clone size are from that table. In the table there are a few hundred thousand clones, 70% to 90% of which are singletons.

The TCR comes from a woman in her twenties or thirties who had recovered from COVID-19. Sequences were obtained from peripheral blood. The gene calls are TRBV19 and TRBJ1-1; D might be TRBD1 (5 bases). As DNA, the CDR3 is TGTGCCAGTAATCAGGGCTCTGAAGCTTTCTTT. It codes for CASNQGSEAFF.